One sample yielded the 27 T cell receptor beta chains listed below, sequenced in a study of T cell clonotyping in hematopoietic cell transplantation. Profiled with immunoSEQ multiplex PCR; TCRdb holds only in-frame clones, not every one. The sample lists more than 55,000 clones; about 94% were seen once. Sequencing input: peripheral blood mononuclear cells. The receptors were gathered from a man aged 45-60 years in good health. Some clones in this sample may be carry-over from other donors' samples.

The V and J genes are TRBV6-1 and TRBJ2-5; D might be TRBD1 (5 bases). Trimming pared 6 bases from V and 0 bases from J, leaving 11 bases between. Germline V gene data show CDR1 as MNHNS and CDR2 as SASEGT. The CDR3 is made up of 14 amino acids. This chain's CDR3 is CASRKRQHQETQYF. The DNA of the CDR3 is TGTGCCAGCAGGAAAAGACAGCACCAAGAGACCCAGTACTTC.

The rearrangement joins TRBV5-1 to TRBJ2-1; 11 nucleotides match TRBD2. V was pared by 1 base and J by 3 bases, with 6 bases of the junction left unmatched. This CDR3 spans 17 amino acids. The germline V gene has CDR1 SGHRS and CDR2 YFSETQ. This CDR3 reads CASSLRGLAGGYNEQFF. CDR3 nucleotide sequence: TGCGCCAGCAGCTTGAGGGGCCTAGCGGGGGGCTACAATGAGCAGTTCTTC.

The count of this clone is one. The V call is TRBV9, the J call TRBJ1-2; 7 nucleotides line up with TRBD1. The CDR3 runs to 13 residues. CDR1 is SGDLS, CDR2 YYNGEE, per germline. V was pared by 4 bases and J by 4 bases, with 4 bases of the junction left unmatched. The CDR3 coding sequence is TGTGCCAGCAGCCTGACAGGGACCTATGGCTACACCTTC. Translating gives CASSLTGTYGYTF.

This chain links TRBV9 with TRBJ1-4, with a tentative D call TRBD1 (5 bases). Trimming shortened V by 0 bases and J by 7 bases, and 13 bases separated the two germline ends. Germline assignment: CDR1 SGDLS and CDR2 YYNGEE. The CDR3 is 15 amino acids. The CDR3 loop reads CASSVGDPGVEKLFF. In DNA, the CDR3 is TGTGCCAGCAGCGTAGGGGACCCGGGAGTTGAAAAACTGTTTTTT.

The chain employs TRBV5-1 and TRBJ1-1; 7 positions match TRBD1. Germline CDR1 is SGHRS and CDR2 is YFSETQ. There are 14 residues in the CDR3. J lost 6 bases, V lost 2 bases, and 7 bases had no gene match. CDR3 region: CASSFAGGESEAFF. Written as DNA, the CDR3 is TGCGCCAGCAGCTTTGCAGGGGGGGAATCTGAAGCTTTCTTT.

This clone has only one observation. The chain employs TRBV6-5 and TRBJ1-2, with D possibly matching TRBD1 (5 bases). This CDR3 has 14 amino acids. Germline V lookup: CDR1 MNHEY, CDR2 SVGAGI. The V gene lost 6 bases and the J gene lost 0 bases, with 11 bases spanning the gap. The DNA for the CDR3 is TGTGCCAGCAGGGGGACCGGAGCTAACTATGGCTACACCTTC. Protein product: CASRGTGANYGYTF.

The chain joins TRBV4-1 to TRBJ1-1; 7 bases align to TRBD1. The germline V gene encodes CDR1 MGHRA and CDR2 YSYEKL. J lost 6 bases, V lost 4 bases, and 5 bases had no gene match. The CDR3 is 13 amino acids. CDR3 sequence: CASSPQGLAEAFF. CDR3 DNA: TGCGCCAGCAGCCCACAGGGGCTTGCTGAAGCTTTCTTT.

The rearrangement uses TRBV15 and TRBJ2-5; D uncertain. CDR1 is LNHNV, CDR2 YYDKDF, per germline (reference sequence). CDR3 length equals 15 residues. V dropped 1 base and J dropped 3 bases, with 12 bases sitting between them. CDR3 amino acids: CATSRVGEFEETQYF. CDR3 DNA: TGTGCCACCAGCAGAGTTGGGGAATTCGAAGAGACCCAGTACTTC.

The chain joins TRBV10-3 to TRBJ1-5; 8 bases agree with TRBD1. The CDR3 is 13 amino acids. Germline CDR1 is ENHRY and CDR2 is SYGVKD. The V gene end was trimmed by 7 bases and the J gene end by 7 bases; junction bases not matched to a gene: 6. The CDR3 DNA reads TGTGCCATCACTCAGGGGGCAGGGCAGCCCCAGCATTTT. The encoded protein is CAITQGAGQPQHF.

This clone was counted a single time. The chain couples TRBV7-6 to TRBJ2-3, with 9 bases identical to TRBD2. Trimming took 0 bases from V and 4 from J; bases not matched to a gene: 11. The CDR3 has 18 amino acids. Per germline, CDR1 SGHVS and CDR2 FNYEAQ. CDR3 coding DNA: TGTGCCAGCAGCTTAGCGGGGGCGGGAGGGGCCGTGCCAGATACGCAGTATTTT. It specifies CASSLAGAGGAVPDTQYF.

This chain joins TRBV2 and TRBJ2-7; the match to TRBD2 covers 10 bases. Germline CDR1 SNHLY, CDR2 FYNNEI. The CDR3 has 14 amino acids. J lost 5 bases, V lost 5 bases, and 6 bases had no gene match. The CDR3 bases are TGTGCCAGCAGTATCGGGACTAGCGAAAACGAGCAGTACTTC. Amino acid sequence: CASSIGTSENEQYF.

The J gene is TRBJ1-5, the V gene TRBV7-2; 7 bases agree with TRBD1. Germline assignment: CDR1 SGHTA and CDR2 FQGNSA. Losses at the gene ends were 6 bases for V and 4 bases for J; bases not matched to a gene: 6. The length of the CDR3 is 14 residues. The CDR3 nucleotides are TGTGCCAGCAGAAGACAGGGTAGGAATCAGCCCCAGCATTTT. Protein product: CASRRQGRNQPQHF. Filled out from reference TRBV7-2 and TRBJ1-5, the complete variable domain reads GAGVSQSPSNKVTEKGKDVELRCDPISGHTALYWYRQSLGQGLEFLIYFQGNSAPDKSGLPSDRFSAERTGGSVSTLTIQRTQQEDSAVYLCASRRQGRNQPQHFGDGTRLSIL.

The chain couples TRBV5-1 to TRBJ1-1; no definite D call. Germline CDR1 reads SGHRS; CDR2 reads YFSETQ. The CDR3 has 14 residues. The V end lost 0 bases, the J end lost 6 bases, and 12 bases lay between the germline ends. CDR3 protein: CASSLASRWAEAFF. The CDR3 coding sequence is TGCGCCAGCAGCTTGGCATCAAGGTGGGCTGAAGCTTTCTTT.

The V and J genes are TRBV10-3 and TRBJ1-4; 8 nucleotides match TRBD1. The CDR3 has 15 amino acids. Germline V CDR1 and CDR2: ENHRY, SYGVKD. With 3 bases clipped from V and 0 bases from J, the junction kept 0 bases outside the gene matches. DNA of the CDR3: TGTGCCATCAGTGAACAGGGGGCAACTAATGAAAAACTGTTTTTT. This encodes CAISEQGATNEKLFF.

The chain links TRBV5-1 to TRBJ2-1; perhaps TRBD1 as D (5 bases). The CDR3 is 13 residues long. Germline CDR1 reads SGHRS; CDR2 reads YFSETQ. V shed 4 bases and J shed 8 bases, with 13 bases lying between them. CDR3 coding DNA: TGCGCCAGCAGCCCAGGGTGGGTGGATGAGCAGTTCTTC. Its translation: CASSPGWVDEQFF.

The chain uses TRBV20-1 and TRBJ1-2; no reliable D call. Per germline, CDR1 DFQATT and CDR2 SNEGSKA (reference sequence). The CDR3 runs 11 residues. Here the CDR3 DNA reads TGCAGCGATTCCGGGAGCTATGGCTACACCTTC. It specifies CSDSGSYGYTF.

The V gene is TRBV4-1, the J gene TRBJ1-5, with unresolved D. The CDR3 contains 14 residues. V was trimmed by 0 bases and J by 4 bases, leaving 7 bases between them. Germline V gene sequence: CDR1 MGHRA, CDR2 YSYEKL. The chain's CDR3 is CASSQDSNNQPQHF. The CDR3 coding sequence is TGCGCCAGCAGCCAAGATTCGAATAATCAGCCCCAGCATTTT.

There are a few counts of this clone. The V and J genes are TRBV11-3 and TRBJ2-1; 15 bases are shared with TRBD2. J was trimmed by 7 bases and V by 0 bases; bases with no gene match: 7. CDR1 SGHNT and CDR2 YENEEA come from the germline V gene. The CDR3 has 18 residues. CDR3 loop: CASSLDQGGTSGRNEQFF. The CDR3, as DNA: TGTGCCAGCAGCTTAGATCAGGGTGGGACTAGCGGGAGGAATGAGCAGTTCTTC.

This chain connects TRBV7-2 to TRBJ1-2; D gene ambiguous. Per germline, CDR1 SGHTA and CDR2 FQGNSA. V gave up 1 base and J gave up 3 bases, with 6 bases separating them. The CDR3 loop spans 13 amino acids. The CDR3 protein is CASSLGHDYGYTF. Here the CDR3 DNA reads TGTGCCAGCAGCTTAGGACACGACTATGGCTACACCTTC. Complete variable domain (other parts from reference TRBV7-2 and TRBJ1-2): GAGVSQSPSNKVTEKGKDVELRCDPISGHTALYWYRQSLGQGLEFLIYFQGNSAPDKSGLPSDRFSAERTGGSVSTLTIQRTQQEDSAVYLCASSLGHDYGYTFGSGTRLTVV.

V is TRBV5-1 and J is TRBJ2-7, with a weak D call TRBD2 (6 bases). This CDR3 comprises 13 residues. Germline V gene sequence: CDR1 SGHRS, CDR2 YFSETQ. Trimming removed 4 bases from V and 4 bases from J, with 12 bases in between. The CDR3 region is CASSLGSGYEQYF. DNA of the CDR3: TGCGCCAGCAGCCTGGGTAGCGGATACGAGCAGTACTTC.

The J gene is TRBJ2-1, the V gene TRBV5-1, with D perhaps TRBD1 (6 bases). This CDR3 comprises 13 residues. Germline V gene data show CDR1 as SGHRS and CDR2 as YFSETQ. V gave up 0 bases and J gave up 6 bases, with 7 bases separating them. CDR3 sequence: CASSLVDSNEQFF. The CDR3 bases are TGCGCCAGCAGCTTGGTGGACAGCAATGAGCAGTTCTTC.

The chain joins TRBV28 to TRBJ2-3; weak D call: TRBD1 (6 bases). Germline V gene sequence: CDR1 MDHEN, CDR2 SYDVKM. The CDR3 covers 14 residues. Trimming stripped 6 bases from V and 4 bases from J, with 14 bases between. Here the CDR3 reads CASSPPDSPDTQYF. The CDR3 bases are TGTGCCAGCAGCCCGCCGGACAGTCCAGATACGCAGTATTTT.

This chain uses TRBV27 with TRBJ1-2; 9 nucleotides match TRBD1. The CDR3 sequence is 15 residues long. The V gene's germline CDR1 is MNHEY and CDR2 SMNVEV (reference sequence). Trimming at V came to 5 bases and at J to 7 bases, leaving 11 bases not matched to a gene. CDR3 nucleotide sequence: TGTGCCAGCAGTACTCATCAACAGGGGGCGGGTGGCTACACCTTC. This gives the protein CASSTHQQGAGGYTF.

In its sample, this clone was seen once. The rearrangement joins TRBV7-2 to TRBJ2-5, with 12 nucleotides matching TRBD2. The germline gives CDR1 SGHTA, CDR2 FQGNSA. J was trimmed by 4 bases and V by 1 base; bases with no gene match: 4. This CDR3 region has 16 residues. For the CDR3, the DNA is TGTGCCAGCAGCTTAGGAGGACTAGCGGGACGAGAGACCCAGTACTTC. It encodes CASSLGGLAGRETQYF.

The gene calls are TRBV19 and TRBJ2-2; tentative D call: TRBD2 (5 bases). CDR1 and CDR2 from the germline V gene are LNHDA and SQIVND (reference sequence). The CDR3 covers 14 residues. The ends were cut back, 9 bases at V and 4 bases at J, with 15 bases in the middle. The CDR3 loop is CASHIGGFTGELFF. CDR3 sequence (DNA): TGTGCCAGCCATATAGGAGGCTTCACCGGGGAGCTGTTTTTT.

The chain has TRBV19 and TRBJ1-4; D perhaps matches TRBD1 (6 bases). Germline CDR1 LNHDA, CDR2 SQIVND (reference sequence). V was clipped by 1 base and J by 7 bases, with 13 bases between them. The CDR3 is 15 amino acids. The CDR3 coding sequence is TGTGCCAGTAGTATAGCAACAGGGATAGGTGAAAAACTGTTTTTT. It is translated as CASSIATGIGEKLFF.

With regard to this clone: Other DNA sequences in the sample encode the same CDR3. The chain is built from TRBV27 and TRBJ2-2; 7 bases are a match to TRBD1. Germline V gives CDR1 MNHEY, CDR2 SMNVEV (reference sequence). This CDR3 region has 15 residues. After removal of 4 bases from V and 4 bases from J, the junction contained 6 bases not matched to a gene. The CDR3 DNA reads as TGTGCCAGCAGTTCGGGACAGCACCTCACCGGGGAGCTGTTTTTT. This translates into CASSSGQHLTGELFF.